The 12 T cell receptor beta chains below all came from one sample that was sequenced in a study of shared clonotypes between healthy human individuals. The table came from immunoSEQ multiplex PCR; TCRdb's copy has only in-frame clones and leaves some out. The sample yields a few million clones, around 93% seen once. Sequenced: naive CD4+ T cells from PBMCs. This sample's subset: CD45RA+ positively selected. The receptors stem from a man between 18 and 29 years old in good health. Some clones in this sample may be carry-over from other donors' samples.

This chain joins TRBV7-2 and TRBJ2-1; a possible D gene is TRBD1 (5 bases). Germline V gives CDR1 SGHTA, CDR2 FQGNSA. This CDR3 has 12 amino acids. The V end lost 5 bases, the J end lost 11 bases, and 13 bases lay between the germline ends. The CDR3 sequence is CASSPSGWQQFF. CDR3 bases: TGTGCCAGCAGCCCGTCAGGGTGGCAGCAGTTCTTC.

The chain has TRBV28 and TRBJ1-1; the D is unclear. CDR3 size: 13 residues. Germline V gene lookup returns CDR1 MDHEN and CDR2 SYDVKM. V lost 3 bases and J lost 7, with 12 bases in between. The CDR3 loop is CASSFRGSFEAFF. The CDR3 DNA is TGTGCCAGCAGTTTTCGAGGGTCCTTTGAAGCTTTCTTT.

The chain employs TRBV28 and TRBJ2-3, with 7 positions matching TRBD2. J lost 12 bases, V lost 2 bases, and 11 bases had no gene match. Germline values: CDR1 MDHEN, CDR2 SYDVKM. This CDR3 comprises 14 residues. CDR3 amino acids: CASSLGPGLPIQYF. The CDR3 bases are TGTGCCAGCAGTTTAGGACCGGGACTACCGATTCAGTATTTT.

This chain links TRBV15 with TRBJ1-2; 7 nucleotides match TRBD1. Germline trimming cut 4 bases from V and 4 bases from J; bases unmatched to any gene: 9. Per germline, CDR1 LNHNV and CDR2 YYDKDF (reference sequence). This CDR3 spans 15 amino acids. The CDR3 is CATSKGRGQSYGYTF. The CDR3 coding sequence is TGTGCCACCAGCAAGGGGAGGGGGCAATCCTATGGCTACACCTTC.

V gene TRBV29-1 combines with J gene TRBJ1-1; 10 nucleotides line up with TRBD1. Trimming removed 0 bases from V and 6 bases from J; junction bases left unmatched: 7. The CDR3 length is 15 residues. The V gene's germline CDR1 is SQVTM and CDR2 ANQGSEA. The CDR3 reads CSVEDRGQGFAEAFF. The CDR3, as DNA: TGCAGCGTTGAAGATCGGGGACAGGGGTTTGCTGAAGCTTTCTTT.

This chain links TRBV7-2 with TRBJ1-2; D unclear. The ends were cut back, 5 bases at V and 0 bases at J, with 16 bases in the middle. The CDR3 covers 16 residues. Germline V gene lookup returns CDR1 SGHTA and CDR2 FQGNSA. The CDR3: CASSPTPGRANYGYTF. DNA of the CDR3: TGTGCCAGCAGCCCCACCCCCGGGCGAGCTAACTATGGCTACACCTTC.

The CDR3 DNA sequence: TGTGCCAGCAGCCAGTCGGGCCGCACAGATACGCAGTATTTT. Protein product: CASSQSGRTDTQYF. The chain employs TRBV28 and TRBJ2-3; D gene unclear. This CDR3 comprises 14 residues. Germline CDR1 and CDR2: MDHEN and SYDVKM. The ends were cut back, 6 bases at V and 1 base at J, with 11 bases in the middle.

CDR3 residues: CASTPGGSKNIQYF. Written as DNA, the CDR3 is TGTGCCAGCACCCCAGGGGGTTCCAAAAACATTCAGTACTTC. The J gene is TRBJ2-4, the V gene TRBV28; 7 positions agree with TRBD1. Germline V gene sequence: CDR1 MDHEN, CDR2 SYDVKM. V lost 7 bases, J lost 2 bases, and 5 bases stayed unmatched. The CDR3 consists of 14 residues.

This clone was detected once. The J gene is TRBJ2-3, the V gene TRBV6-1, with no clear D. The CDR3 consists of 13 residues. Germline assignment: CDR1 MNHNS and CDR2 SASEGT. Trimming took 3 bases from V and 6 from J, leaving 10 bases between them. DNA for the CDR3: TGTGCCAGCAGTGATGGCACGGGCGATACGCAGTATTTT. Translated: CASSDGTGDTQYF.

The chain recombines TRBV7-2 with TRBJ2-7; D is unclear. The CDR3 spans 12 residues. Germline-derived CDR1 and CDR2 are SGHTA and FQGNSA. Between the trimmed V and J ends, which lost 8 bases and 2 bases, there was a span of 10 bases. The CDR3 is CASRTATYEQYF. CDR3 nucleotide sequence: TGTGCCAGCCGGACGGCGACCTACGAGCAGTACTTC.

The V call is TRBV29-1, the J call TRBJ2-5; tentatively, D is TRBD2 (6 bases). Germline CDR1 SQVTM, CDR2 ANQGSEA. This CDR3 comprises 13 residues. With 8 bases removed from V and 3 bases from J, the gap between germline ends came to 16 bases. The CDR3 nucleotides read TGCAGCCCCGCCGGGATAGCGGAAGAGACCCAGTACTTC. Its translation: CSPAGIAEETQYF.

Notes on this clone: Other nucleotide sequences from this sample produce the same CDR3. This chain connects TRBV5-1 to TRBJ2-5; no clear D gene. This CDR3 region has 13 residues. The V gene's germline CDR1 is SGHRS and CDR2 YFSETQ. Trimming cost V 0 bases and J 5 bases, with 8 bases left between them. The CDR3 sequence is CASSLEGLETQYF. The CDR3 region has the DNA TGCGCCAGCAGCTTGGAAGGGTTGGAGACCCAGTACTTC. The whole variable domain, remainder taken from reference TRBV5-1 and TRBJ2-5, is KAGVTQTPRYLIKTRGQQVTLSCSPISGHRSVSWYQQTPGQGLQFLFEYFSETQRNKGNFPGRFSGRQFSNSRSEMNVSTLELGDSALYLCASSLEGLETQYFGPGTRLLVL.